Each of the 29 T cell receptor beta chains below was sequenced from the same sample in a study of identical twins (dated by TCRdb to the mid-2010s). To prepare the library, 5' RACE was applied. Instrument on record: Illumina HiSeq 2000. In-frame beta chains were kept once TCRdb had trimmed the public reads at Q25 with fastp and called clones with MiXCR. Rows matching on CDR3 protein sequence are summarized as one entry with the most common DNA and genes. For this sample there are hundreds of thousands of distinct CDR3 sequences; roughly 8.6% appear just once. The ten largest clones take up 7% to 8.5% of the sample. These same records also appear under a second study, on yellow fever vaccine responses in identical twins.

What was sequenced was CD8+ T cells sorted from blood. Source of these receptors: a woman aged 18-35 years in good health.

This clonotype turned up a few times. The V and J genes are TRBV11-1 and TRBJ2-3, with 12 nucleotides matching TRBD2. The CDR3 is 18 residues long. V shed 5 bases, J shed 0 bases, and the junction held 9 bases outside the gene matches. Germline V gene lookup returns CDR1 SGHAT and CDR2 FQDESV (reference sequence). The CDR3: CASSTWTSGTSSTDTQYF. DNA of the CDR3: TGTGCCAGCAGCACCTGGACTAGCGGGACCTCTAGCACAGATACGCAGTATTTT.

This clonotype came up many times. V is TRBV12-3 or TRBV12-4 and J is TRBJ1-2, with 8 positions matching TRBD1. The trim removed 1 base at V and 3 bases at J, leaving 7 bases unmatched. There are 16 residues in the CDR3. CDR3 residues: CASSLDWRQGYYGYTF. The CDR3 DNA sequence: TGTGCCAGCAGTTTAGACTGGAGACAGGGGTACTATGGCTACACCTTC.

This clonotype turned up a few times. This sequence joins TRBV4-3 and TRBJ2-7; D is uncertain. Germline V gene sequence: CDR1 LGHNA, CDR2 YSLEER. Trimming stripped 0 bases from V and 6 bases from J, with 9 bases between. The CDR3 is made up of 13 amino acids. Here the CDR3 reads CASSQDIRVEQYF. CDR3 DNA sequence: TGCGCCAGCAGCCAAGATATAAGGGTCGAGCAGTACTTC.

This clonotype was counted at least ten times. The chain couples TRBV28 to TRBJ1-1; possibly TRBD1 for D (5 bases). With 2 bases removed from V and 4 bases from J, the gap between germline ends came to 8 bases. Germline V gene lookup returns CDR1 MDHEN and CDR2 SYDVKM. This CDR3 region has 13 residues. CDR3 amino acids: CASSLQGRTEAFF. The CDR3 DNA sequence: TGTGCCAGCAGTTTACAGGGTCGCACTGAAGCTTTCTTT.

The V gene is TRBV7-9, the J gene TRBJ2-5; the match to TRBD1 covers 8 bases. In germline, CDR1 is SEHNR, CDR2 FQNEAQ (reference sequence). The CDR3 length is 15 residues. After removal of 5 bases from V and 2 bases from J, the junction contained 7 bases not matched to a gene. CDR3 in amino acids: CASSPDRGGQETQYF. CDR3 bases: TGTGCCAGCAGCCCAGACAGGGGAGGTCAAGAGACCCAGTACTTC.

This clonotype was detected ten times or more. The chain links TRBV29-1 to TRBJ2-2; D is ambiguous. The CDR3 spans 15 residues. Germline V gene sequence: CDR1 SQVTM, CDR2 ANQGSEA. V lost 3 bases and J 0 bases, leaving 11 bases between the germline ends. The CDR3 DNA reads TGCAGCGTTGAGGGATTAGACACGAACACCGGGGAGCTGTTTTTT. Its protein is CSVEGLDTNTGELFF.

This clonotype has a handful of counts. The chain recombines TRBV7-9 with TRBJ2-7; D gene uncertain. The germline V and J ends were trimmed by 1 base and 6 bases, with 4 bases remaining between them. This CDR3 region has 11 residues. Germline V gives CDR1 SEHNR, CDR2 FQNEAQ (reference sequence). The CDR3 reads CASSLETEQYF. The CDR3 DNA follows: TGTGCCAGCAGCTTAGAGACCGAGCAGTACTTC.

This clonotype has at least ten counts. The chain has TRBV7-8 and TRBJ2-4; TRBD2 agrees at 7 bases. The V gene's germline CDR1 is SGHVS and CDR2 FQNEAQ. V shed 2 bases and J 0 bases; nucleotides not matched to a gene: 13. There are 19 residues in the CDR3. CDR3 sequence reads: CASSLRAGREGKAKNIQYF. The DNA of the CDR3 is TGTGCCAGCAGCTTAAGGGCAGGGAGGGAGGGTAAAGCCAAAAACATTCAGTACTTC.

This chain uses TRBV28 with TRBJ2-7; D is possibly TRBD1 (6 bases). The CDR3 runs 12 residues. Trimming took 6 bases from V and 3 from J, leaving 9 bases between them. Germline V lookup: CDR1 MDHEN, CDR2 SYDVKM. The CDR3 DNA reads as TGTGCCAGCAGCCGGACAGTCTACGAGCAGTACTTC. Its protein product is CASSRTVYEQYF.

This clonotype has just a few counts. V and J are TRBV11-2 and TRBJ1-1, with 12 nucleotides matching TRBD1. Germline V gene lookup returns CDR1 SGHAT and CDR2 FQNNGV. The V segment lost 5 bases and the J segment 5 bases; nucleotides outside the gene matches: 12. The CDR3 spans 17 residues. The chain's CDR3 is CASSLARDRGRGTEAFF. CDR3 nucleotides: TGTGCCAGCAGCCTGGCCCGGGACAGGGGGCGCGGGACTGAAGCTTTCTTT.

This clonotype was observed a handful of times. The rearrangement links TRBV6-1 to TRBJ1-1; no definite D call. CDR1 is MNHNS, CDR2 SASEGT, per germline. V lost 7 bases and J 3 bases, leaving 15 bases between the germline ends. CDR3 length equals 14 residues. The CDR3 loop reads CASIHGLSYTEAFF. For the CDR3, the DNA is TGTGCCAGCATTCATGGGCTCTCTTACACTGAAGCTTTCTTT.

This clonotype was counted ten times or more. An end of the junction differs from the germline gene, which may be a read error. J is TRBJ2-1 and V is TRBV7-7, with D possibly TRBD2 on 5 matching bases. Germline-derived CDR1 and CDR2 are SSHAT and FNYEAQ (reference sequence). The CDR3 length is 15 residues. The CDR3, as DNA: TGTGCTAGCAGCTTCGGACTCGCGAAATACAATGAGCAGTTCTTC. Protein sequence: CASSFGLAKYNEQFF.

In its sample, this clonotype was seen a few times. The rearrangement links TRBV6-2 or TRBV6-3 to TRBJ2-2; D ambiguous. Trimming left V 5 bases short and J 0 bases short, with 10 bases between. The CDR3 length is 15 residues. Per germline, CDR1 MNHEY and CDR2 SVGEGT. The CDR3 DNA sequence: TGTGCCAGCAGTCAGCTCGTTTCGAACACCGGGGAGCTGTTTTTT. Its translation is CASSQLVSNTGELFF.

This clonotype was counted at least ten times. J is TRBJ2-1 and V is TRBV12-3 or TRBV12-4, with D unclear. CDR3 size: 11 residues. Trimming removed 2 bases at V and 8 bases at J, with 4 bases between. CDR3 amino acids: CASSLTDEQFF. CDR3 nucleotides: TGTGCCAGCAGTTTAACCGATGAGCAGTTCTTC.

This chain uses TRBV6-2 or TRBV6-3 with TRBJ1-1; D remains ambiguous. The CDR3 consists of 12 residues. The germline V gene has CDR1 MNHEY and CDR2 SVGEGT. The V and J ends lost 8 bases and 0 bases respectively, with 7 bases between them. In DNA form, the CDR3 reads TGTGCCAGCGCGGAGCTGAACACTGAAGCTTTCTTT. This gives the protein CASAELNTEAFF.

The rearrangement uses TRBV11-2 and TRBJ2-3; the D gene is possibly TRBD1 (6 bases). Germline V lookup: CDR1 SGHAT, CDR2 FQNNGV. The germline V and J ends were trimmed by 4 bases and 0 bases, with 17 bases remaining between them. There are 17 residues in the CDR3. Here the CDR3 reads CASSSHRTEESTDTQYF. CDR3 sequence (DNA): TGTGCCAGCAGCTCACATCGGACAGAAGAAAGCACAGATACGCAGTATTTT.

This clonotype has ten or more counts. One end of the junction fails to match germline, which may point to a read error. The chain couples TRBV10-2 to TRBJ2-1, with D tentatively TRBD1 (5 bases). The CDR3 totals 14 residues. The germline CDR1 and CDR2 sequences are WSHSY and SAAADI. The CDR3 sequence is CASSDQGSYNEQFF. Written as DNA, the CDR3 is TGTGCCAGCAGTGACCAGGGCTCCTACAATGAGCAGTTCTTC.

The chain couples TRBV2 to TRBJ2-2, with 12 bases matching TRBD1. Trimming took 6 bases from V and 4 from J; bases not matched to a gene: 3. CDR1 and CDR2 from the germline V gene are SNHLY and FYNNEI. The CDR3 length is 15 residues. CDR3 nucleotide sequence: TGTGCCAGCAGGAGGGGACAGGGGGCCACCGGGGAGCTGTTTTTT. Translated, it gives CASRRGQGATGELFF.

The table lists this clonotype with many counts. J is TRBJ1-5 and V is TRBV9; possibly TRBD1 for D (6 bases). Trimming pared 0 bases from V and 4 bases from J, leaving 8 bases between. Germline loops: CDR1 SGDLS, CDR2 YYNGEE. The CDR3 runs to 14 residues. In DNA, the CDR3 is TGTGCCAGCAGCGTAGGGACAGTTAATCAGCCCCAGCATTTT. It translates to CASSVGTVNQPQHF.

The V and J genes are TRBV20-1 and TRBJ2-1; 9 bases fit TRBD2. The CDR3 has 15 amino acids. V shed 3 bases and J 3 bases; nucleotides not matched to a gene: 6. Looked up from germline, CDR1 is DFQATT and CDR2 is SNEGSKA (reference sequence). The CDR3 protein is CSARAASGDYNEQFF. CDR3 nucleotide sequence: TGCAGTGCTAGGGCGGCTAGCGGGGACTACAATGAGCAGTTCTTC.

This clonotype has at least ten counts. The CDR3 here is CSVELQAYEQYF. CDR3 nucleotides: TGCAGCGTTGAACTTCAAGCCTACGAGCAGTACTTC. The chain joins TRBV29-1 to TRBJ2-7, with D unresolved. This CDR3 is 12 amino acids long. V shed 2 bases and J shed 2 bases, with 7 bases lying between them. CDR1 SQVTM and CDR2 ANQGSEA come from the germline V gene.

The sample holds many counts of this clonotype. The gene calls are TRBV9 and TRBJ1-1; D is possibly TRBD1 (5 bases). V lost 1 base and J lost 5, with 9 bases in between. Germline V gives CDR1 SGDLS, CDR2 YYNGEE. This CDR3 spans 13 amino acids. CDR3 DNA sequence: TGTGCCAGCAGCGTATTAGGGGATACTGAAGCTTTCTTT. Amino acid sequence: CASSVLGDTEAFF.

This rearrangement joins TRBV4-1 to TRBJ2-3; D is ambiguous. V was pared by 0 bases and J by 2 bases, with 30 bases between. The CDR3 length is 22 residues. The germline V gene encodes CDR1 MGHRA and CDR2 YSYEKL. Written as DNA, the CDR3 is TGCGCCAGCAGCCAAGATTCGGCCCAACAGCCCCTCGGTGGTTGGGACACAGATACGCAGTATTTT. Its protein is CASSQDSAQQPLGGWDTDTQYF.

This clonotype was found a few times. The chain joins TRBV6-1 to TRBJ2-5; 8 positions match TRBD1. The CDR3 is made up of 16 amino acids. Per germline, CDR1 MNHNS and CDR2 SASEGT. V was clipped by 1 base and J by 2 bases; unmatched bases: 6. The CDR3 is CASSEVTGVGQETQYF. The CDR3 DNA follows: TGTGCCAGCAGTGAAGTGACAGGGGTAGGGCAAGAGACCCAGTACTTC.

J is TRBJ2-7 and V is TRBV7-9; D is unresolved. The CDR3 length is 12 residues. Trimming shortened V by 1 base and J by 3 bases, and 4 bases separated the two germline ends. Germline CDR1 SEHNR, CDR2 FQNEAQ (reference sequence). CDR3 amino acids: CASSLDHYEQYF. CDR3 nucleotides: TGTGCCAGCAGCTTAGACCACTACGAGCAGTACTTC.

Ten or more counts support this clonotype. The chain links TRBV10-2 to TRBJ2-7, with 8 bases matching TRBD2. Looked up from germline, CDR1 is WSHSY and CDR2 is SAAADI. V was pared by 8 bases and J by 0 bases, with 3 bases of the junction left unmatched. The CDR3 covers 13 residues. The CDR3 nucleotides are TGCGCCAGCCATAGCGGGATCTCCTACGAGCAGTACTTC. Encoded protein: CASHSGISYEQYF.

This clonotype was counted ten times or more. CDR3 residues: CASSLGWGVDQPQHF. In DNA form, the CDR3 reads TGTGCCAGCAGTTTGGGGTGGGGCGTGGATCAGCCCCAGCATTTT. V usage is TRBV12-3 or TRBV12-4 and J usage is TRBJ1-5; tentative D call: TRBD1 (5 bases). The ends were cut back, 3 bases at V and 5 bases at J, with 14 bases in the middle. There are 15 residues in the CDR3.

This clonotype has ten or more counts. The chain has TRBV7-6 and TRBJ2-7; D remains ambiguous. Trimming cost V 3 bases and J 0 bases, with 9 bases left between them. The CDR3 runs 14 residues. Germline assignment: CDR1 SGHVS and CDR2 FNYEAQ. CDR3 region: CASSFNRNSYEQYF. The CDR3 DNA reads TGTGCCAGCAGCTTCAACAGAAACTCCTACGAGCAGTACTTC. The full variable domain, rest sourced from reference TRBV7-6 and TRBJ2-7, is GAGVSQSPRYKVTKRGQDVALRCDPISGHVSLYWYRQALGQGPEFLTYFNYEAQQDKSGLPNDRFSAERPEGSISTLTIQRTEQRDSAMYRCASSFNRNSYEQYFGPGTRLTVT.

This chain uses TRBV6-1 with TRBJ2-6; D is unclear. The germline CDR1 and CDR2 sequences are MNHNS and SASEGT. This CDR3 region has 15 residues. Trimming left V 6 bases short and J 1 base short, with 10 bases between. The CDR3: CASRSSESGANVLTF. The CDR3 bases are TGTGCCAGCAGATCCAGCGAGTCTGGGGCCAACGTCCTGACTTTC.